The rows below give T cell receptor beta chains drawn from one sample of a study of cytomegalovirus exposure and HLA in healthy donors. Method: immunoSEQ multiplex PCR; TCRdb's copy keeps in-frame clones and lacks some. The sample yields around 100,000 clones, around 82% seen once. What was sequenced was PBMCs. The receptors here all came from a woman between 45 and 65 years old in good health and CMV-seropositive. The CDR3 runs from the conserved cysteine through the conserved F or W. The D gene is left open where the match is weak. Rows may omit the clone size; those that give it use once, few, many or a size class.

V	D	J	size	CDR3	DNA
TRBV29-1	-	TRBJ1-2	-	CSVGRRQAVNYGYTF	TGCAGCGTTGGCCGACGCCAGGCCGTCAACTATGGCTACACCTTC
TRBV2	-	TRBJ2-7	-	CASLEREQYF	TGTGCCAGCCTCGAGAGGGAGCAGTACTTC
TRBV6-1	TRBD1	TRBJ1-2	-	CASRGQVGIYGYTF	TGTGCCAGCAGGGGACAGGTGGGGATCTATGGCTACACCTTC
TRBV2	TRBD2	TRBJ2-3	-	CASSVLARYTDTQYF	TGTGCCAGCAGTGTACTAGCGCGCTACACAGATACGCAGTATTTT
TRBV7-9	-	TRBJ1-5	-	CASSNTGGSSNQPQHF	TGTGCCAGCAGCAATACGGGGGGTAGTAGCAATCAGCCCCAGCATTTT
TRBV29-1	-	TRBJ2-1	few	CSVVADENPNEQFF	TGCAGCGTTGTAGCGGATGAGAATCCCAATGAGCAGTTCTTC
TRBV27	-	TRBJ1-3	-	CASSSAGIGNTIYF	TGTGCCAGCAGTTCCGCCGGGATCGGAAACACCATATATTTT
TRBV9	TRBD2	TRBJ2-1	-	CASSVVGLAGGHHEQFF	TGTGCCAGCAGCGTAGTAGGACTAGCGGGGGGGCATCATGAGCAGTTCTTC
TRBV5-1	TRBD2	TRBJ2-7	-	CASSSGLAVYEQYF	TGCGCCAGCAGCTCAGGACTAGCCGTCTACGAGCAGTACTTC
TRBV5-6	TRBD1	TRBJ1-1	-	CASSRTGGDYAEAFF	TGTGCCAGCAGCCGGACAGGGGGGGATTACGCTGAAGCTTTCTTT
TRBV7-9	-	TRBJ1-1	once	CASTWGGNTEAFF	TGTGCCAGCACCTGGGGGGGGAACACTGAAGCTTTCTTT
TRBV9	TRBD2	TRBJ2-1	-	CASSVGPPGLAGGGEQFF	TGTGCCAGCAGCGTAGGTCCGCCGGGACTAGCGGGAGGAGGTGAGCAGTTCTTC
TRBV19	TRBD1	TRBJ1-3	few	CASSTRQGSTGNTIYF	TGTGCCAGTAGTACCCGACAGGGTAGTACTGGAAACACCATATATTTT
TRBV14	-	TRBJ1-1	-	CASSQQVTNTEAFF	TGTGCCAGCAGCCAACAGGTGACGAACACTGAAGCTTTCTTT
TRBV9	TRBD2	TRBJ2-2	-	CASSRREWAGELFF	TGTGCCAGCAGCAGGCGGGAGTGGGCGGGGGAGCTGTTTTTT
TRBV11-3	TRBD2	TRBJ2-3	-	CASSPGLAGGLSTDTQYF	TGTGCCAGCAGCCCGGGACTAGCGGGGGGGCTTAGCACAGATACGCAGTATTTT
TRBV11-2	TRBD1	TRBJ2-1	-	CASSHPTGRGRFEQFF	TGTGCCAGCAGCCATCCAACGGGCAGGGGGCGGTTTGAGCAGTTCTTC
TRBV30	-	TRBJ1-6	-	CAWSAQGLDHSPLHF	TGTGCCTGGAGTGCTCAGGGACTCGATCATTCACCCCTCCACTTT
TRBV6-5	-	TRBJ2-7	-	CASSYSSYEQYF	TGTGCCAGCAGTTACTCCTCGTATGAGCAGTACTTC
TRBV6-5	TRBD2	TRBJ2-7	-	CASSLLAGGYEQYF	TGTGCCAGCAGTTTACTAGCGGGAGGGTACGAGCAGTACTTC
TRBV6-5	TRBD2	TRBJ2-7	-	CASSYSSSGAYEQYF	TGTGCCAGCAGTTACTCGTCTAGCGGGGCCTACGAGCAGTACTTC
TRBV27	-	TRBJ1-1	-	CASSLSLGAEAFF	TGTGCCAGCAGTTTATCGTTAGGGGCTGAAGCTTTCTTT
TRBV4-1	-	TRBJ1-6	-	CASSHSQATMSSYNSPLHF	TGCGCCAGCAGCCACTCTCAGGCGACTATGAGCTCCTATAATTCACCCCTCCACTTT
TRBV10-1	TRBD2	TRBJ2-1	-	CASSEGDLAGDSNEQFF	TGCGCCAGCAGTGAGGGGGATCTAGCGGGTGATTCCAATGAGCAGTTCTTC
TRBV30	-	TRBJ1-3	few	CAWSPTTAGNTIYF	TGTGCCTGGAGTCCAACGACAGCGGGAAACACCATATATTTT
TRBV29-1	-	TRBJ1-1	-	CSVEDRGNTEAFF	TGCAGCGTTGAAGATCGGGGGAACACTGAAGCTTTCTTT
TRBV6-1	-	TRBJ2-2	once	CASSGWTPNTGELFF	TGTGCCAGCAGTGGGTGGACACCGAACACCGGGGAGCTGTTTTTT
TRBV10-3	TRBD1	TRBJ1-1	few	CAISSKTQGSWQNTEAFF	TGTGCCATCAGTTCCAAGACACAGGGGAGCTGGCAGAACACTGAAGCTTTCTTT
TRBV12-5	-	TRBJ1-2	-	CASGFGQTNYGYTF	TGTGCTAGTGGCTTTGGGCAAACTAACTATGGCTACACCTTC
TRBV5-1	TRBD1	TRBJ1-1	-	CASSSPDRGGPEAFF	TGCGCCAGCAGCAGCCCCGACAGGGGAGGCCCTGAAGCTTTCTTT
TRBV4-1	TRBD1	TRBJ1-5	-	CASSQVYGQGHQPQHF	TGCGCCAGCAGCCAAGTTTACGGACAGGGCCATCAGCCCCAGCATTTT
TRBV9	-	TRBJ1-1	-	CASSELDSWAEAFF	TGTGCCAGCAGCGAATTGGACAGTTGGGCTGAAGCTTTCTTT
TRBV7-9	-	TRBJ2-1	-	CASSFPTRQYNEQFF	TGTGCCAGCAGCTTTCCGACTAGACAGTACAATGAGCAGTTCTTC
TRBV6-1	-	TRBJ1-5	-	CASSEVSDQPQHF	TGTGCCAGCAGTGAAGTCTCCGATCAGCCCCAGCATTTT
TRBV11-2	-	TRBJ2-2	-	CASSLAGTGKLFF	TGTGCCAGCAGCTTAGCGGGCACCGGGAAGCTGTTTTTT
TRBV2	-	TRBJ1-6	-	CASSERQAIGLRPLHF	TGTGCCAGCAGTGAAAGGCAGGCTATCGGTCTCCGACCCCTCCACTTT
TRBV9	-	TRBJ2-7	-	CASSDKDRGEQYF	TGTGCCAGCAGCGATAAAGACCGGGGAGAGCAGTACTTC
TRBV7-3	TRBD2	TRBJ2-1	few	CASSLRPSGRAGNEQFF	TGTGCCAGCAGCTTAAGGCCTAGCGGGAGGGCCGGCAATGAGCAGTTCTTC
TRBV7-9	TRBD1	TRBJ1-5	-	CASSPTGSQGQPQHF	TGTGCCAGCAGCCCGACAGGGTCCCAAGGTCAGCCCCAGCATTTT
TRBV6-5	TRBD1	TRBJ1-2	-	CASSPRTGMNGYTF	TGTGCCAGCAGCCCCCGGACAGGGATGAATGGCTACACCTTC
TRBV6-5	-	TRBJ2-1	-	CASSRSNEQFF	TGTGCCAGCAGTCGTAGCAATGAGCAGTTCTTC
TRBV10-3	-	TRBJ1-2	-	CATFGPDEGDGDYGYTF	TGTGCCACGTTCGGGCCGGACGAGGGCGATGGTGACTATGGCTACACCTTC
TRBV5-4	TRBD2	TRBJ2-2	-	CASSYLTGLANTGELFF	TGTGCCAGCAGCTATCTTACGGGACTAGCCAACACCGGGGAGCTGTTTTTT